This TCR beta chain was sequenced for a study of blood T cell repertoires in COVID-19. Study context: From T cells, B-cell-depleted T cells, or PBMCs came the material, which was cDNA or gDNA.

This table comes from immunoSEQ multiplex PCR, and its TCRdb copy is limited to in-frame clones, with some not included. The table lists some 99,000 clones, over 75% of them singletons. Germline CDR1 is LNHDA and CDR2 is SQIVND (reference sequence). With V trimmed by 6 bases and J by 5 bases, 6 bases remained unmatched. This CDR3 has 16 amino acids. Note on this clone: Other DNA variants within this sample encode the same CDR3.

The sequenced material came from peripheral blood. This chain connects TRBV19 to TRBJ2-2; 13 nucleotides agree with TRBD2. This clonotype was sampled from a woman in her forties or fifties with acute or convalescent COVID-19. This CDR3 is CASSPTSGGATGELFF. The CDR3 bases are TGTGCCAGTAGCCCAACTAGCGGGGGGGCAACCGGGGAGCTGTTTTTT. Filled out from reference TRBV19 and TRBJ2-2, the complete variable domain reads DGGITQSPKYLFRKEGQNVTLSCEQNLNHDAMYWYRQDPGQGLRLIYYSQIVNDFQKGDIAEGYSVSREKKESFPLTVTSAQKNPTAFYLCASSPTSGGATGELFFGEGSRLTVL.